This TCR beta chain was captured by sequencing in a study of beta chain features in type 1 diabetes. Sorting based on CD45RO/CCR7/CD25/CD127/CD95/CD27 separated CD4+ naive, central memory, regulatory and stem cell-like memory cells. This clone has at least ten counts. The antigen is not known. The authors reverse transcribed all of the isolated RNA, so sequencing captured expressed TCRB transcripts. Measured with immunoSEQ multiplex PCR; TCRdb has only the in-frame clones, and not every one. The sample yields 200,000 to 250,000 clones, roughly 11% seen once. Study-wide results and caveats: Patients showed naive, central memory and Treg TCRB repertoires that appeared more similar than those of healthy donors. Among type 1 diabetes patients, VDJ junctions had fewer insertions and more deletions.

The CDR3 extends over 12 amino acids. Trimming pared 3 bases from V and 3 bases from J, leaving 3 bases between. Per the germline V gene, CDR1 is SEHNR and CDR2 is FQNEAQ (reference sequence). The rearrangement joins TRBV7-9 to TRBJ2-1; D is unclear. Material for sequencing was central memory CD4+ T cells from blood. The receptor was isolated from a man between 18 and 35 years old in good health. CDR3: CASSLDYNEQFF. The CDR3 nucleotides are TGTGCCAGCAGCTTGGACTACAATGAGCAGTTCTTC.